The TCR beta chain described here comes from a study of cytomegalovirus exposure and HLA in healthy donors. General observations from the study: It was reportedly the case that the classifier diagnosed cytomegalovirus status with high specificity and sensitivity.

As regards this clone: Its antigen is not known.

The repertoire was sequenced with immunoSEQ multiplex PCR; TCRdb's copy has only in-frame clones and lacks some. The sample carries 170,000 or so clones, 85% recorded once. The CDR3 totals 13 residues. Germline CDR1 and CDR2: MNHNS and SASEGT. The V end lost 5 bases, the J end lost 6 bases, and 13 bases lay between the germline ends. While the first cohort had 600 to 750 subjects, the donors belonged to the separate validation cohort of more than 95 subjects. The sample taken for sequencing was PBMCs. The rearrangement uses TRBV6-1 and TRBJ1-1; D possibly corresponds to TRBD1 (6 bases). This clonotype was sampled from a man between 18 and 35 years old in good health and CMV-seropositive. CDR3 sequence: CASSYGTSAEAFF. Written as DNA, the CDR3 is TGTGCCAGCAGTTATGGGACATCCGCTGAAGCTTTCTTT.